This T cell receptor (beta chain) stems from a study of T cell responses to AZD1222 COVID-19 vaccine. Overall study findings and caveats: White British ancestry dominated among donors, who included more females, and clonal diversity was possibly underestimated. Vaccine-associated CD4 TCRs ranged over spike, dominating at 160-218 and 743-854.

The CDR3 is 12 residues long. Germline V gene sequence: CDR1 LNHNV, CDR2 YYDKDF (reference sequence). The J segment lost 6 bases and the V segment lost 5 bases, leaving 4 bases of the junction unmatched. Notes on this clone: No antigen is known for it.

TCRdb's table, derived via immunoSEQ multiplex PCR, lists solely in-frame clones and lacks some. The profile shows around 100,000 clones, over 75% of them singletons. The sequenced sample was peripheral blood, obtained on day 0 of AZD1222 vaccination. V and J are TRBV15 and TRBJ2-7; 7 bases match TRBD1. The receptor was isolated from an adult in good health. CDR3 amino acids: CATSAYRGEQYF. As DNA, the CDR3 is TGTGCCACCAGCGCCTACAGGGGCGAGCAGTACTTC.